The 27 T cell receptor beta chains given below trace back to one sample, sequenced in a study of T cells in Graves' hyperthyroidism and ophthalmopathy. The source material, RNA transcripts, was used to amplify TCR beta CDR3 regions. Researchers ran a first-round RT-PCR on the TCR CDR3 using the HTBI primer set. TCRdb re-called the multiplex PCR reads with MiXCR, one entry per CDR3 protein. The sample consists of a few hundred thousand distinct CDR3 sequences, 15% to 17% of them appearing once. Sequenced sample: blood. Receptor source: a woman aged 25 to 45 with Graves' hyperthyroidism.

The rearrangement joins TRBV19 to TRBJ1-5; possible D gene TRBD1, 5 bases. The CDR3 length is 14 residues. CDR1 and CDR2 (germline): LNHDA, SQIVND (reference sequence). Trimming stripped 4 bases from V and 2 bases from J, with 9 bases between. The CDR3 region is CASSNSGGNQPQHF. The CDR3 DNA reads as TGTGCCAGTAGTAATTCGGGGGGCAATCAGCCCCAGCATTTT.

This clonotype occurred many times. This sequence joins TRBV7-2 and TRBJ2-7; D may match TRBD1 or TRBD2 (5 bases each). The germline V gene encodes CDR1 SGHTA and CDR2 FQGNSA. V was shortened by 2 bases and J by 6 bases, with 14 bases between the two germline ends. The CDR3 consists of 14 residues. The CDR3 loop is CASSLSGALPEQYF. The CDR3 DNA is TGTGCCAGCAGCTTATCCGGGGCGCTTCCCGAGCAGTACTTC.

At least ten counts were recorded for this clonotype. The chain is built from TRBV7-2 and TRBJ2-7; possible D gene TRBD1, 5 bases. CDR1 and CDR2 from the germline V gene are SGHTA and FQGNSA. V was trimmed by 2 bases and J by 6 bases, leaving 11 bases between them. This CDR3 region has 13 residues. CDR3 in DNA: TGTGCCAGCAGCTTAAGGGGTTCTGGCGAGCAGTACTTC. Amino acids: CASSLRGSGEQYF.

This clonotype came up many times. This chain connects TRBV20-1 to TRBJ2-7; 8 bases line up with TRBD1. This CDR3 has 16 residues. With 3 bases clipped from V and 0 bases from J, the junction kept 10 bases outside the gene matches. The germline V gene encodes CDR1 DFQATT and CDR2 SNEGSKA (reference sequence). The CDR3 DNA follows: TGCAGTGCTAGGAAGCTACAGGGGGTTAGCTCCTACGAGCAGTACTTC. Residues: CSARKLQGVSSYEQYF.

The genes are TRBV7-9 and TRBJ1-2; D is undetermined. From germline, CDR1 is SEHNR and CDR2 FQNEAQ (reference sequence). This CDR3 has 15 residues. Trimming left V 4 bases short and J 2 bases short, with 14 bases between. This CDR3 reads CASSSRGQENYGYTF. CDR3 nucleotides: TGTGCCAGCAGCTCCCGAGGGCAGGAGAACTATGGCTACACCTTC.

This clonotype came up many times. This chain connects TRBV29-1 to TRBJ2-3; weak D call: TRBD2 (5 bases). Deletions cut 3 bases from V and 7 bases from J, with 14 bases between. This CDR3 has 13 residues. Germline V CDR1 and CDR2: SQVTM, ANQGSEA. CDR3 nucleotides: TGCAGCGTTGATCTCGGGGTCCGGAATACGCAGTATTTT. It translates to CSVDLGVRNTQYF.

The sample holds a few counts of this clonotype. The rearrangement links TRBV6-1 to TRBJ2-4, with 12 bases that match TRBD2. The CDR3 covers 14 residues. Looked up from germline, CDR1 is MNHNS and CDR2 is SASEGT. V trimming: 8 bases; J trimming: 9 bases; junction bases outside the gene matches: 8. The DNA for the CDR3 is TGTGCCAGCTTAGGACTAGCGGGGATTGGCATTCAGTACTTC. Translating it yields CASLGLAGIGIQYF.

In the case of this clonotype: Just one base apart from a much larger clone, this may be a read error. The chain recombines TRBV30 with TRBJ1-2; D is unresolved. The germline CDR1 and CDR2 sequences are GTSNPN and SVGIG (reference sequence). The CDR3 totals 14 residues. The V end lost 5 bases, the J end lost 4 bases, and 17 bases lay between the germline ends. The CDR3 sequence: CAWGLDSRGYGYTF. CDR3 sequence (DNA): TGTGCCTGGGGTCTAGATTCACGGGGCTATGGCTACACCTTC.

The V call is TRBV20-1, the J call TRBJ1-1; the match to TRBD1 covers 8 bases. V lost 6 bases to trimming and J lost 5 bases; unmatched junction nucleotides: 8. Germline loops: CDR1 DFQATT, CDR2 SNEGSKA (reference sequence). This CDR3 is built from 13 residues. Here the CDR3 reads CSAPGTGRTEAFF. In nucleotides, the CDR3 is TGCAGTGCGCCCGGGACAGGTCGAACTGAAGCTTTCTTT.

This clonotype showed up many times. The chain is built from TRBV30 and TRBJ2-3; D gene ambiguous. This CDR3 contains 12 residues. V was trimmed by 1 base and J by 6 bases, leaving 8 bases between them. Per germline, CDR1 GTSNPN and CDR2 SVGIG (reference sequence). In DNA form, the CDR3 reads TGTGCCTGGAGTGCACTATCCGATACGCAGTATTTT. Translation gives CAWSALSDTQYF. Variable domain in full (rest from reference TRBV30 and TRBJ2-3): SQTIHQWPATLVQPVGSPLSLECTVEGTSNPNLYWYRQAAGRGLQLLFYSVGIGQISSEVPQNLSASRPQDRQFILSSKKLLLSDSGFYLCAWSALSDTQYFGPGTRLTVL.

This clonotype was seen a handful of times. The J gene is TRBJ1-5, the V gene TRBV24-1; TRBD1 matches at 7 bases. V was pared by 3 bases and J by 3 bases, with 4 bases of the junction left unmatched. This CDR3 contains 15 residues. Germline V gives CDR1 KGHDR, CDR2 SFDVKD. This CDR3 reads CATSDGDSDNQPQHF. CDR3 nucleotide sequence: TGTGCCACCAGTGATGGGGACAGCGACAATCAGCCCCAGCATTTT.

The table lists this clonotype with many counts. V and J are TRBV30 and TRBJ1-6; D is possibly TRBD1 (5 bases). The germline V and J ends were trimmed by 0 bases and 7 bases, with 13 bases remaining between them. This CDR3 spans 15 amino acids. In germline, CDR1 is GTSNPN, CDR2 SVGIG (reference sequence). The CDR3 here is CAWSVRQGRNSPLHF. CDR3 nucleotide sequence: TGTGCCTGGAGTGTACGGCAGGGCCGGAATTCACCCCTCCACTTT.

About this clonotype itself: A read error is possible here, since a much larger clone lies one base away. The CDR3 DNA reads as TGTGCCAGCAGCGTATACCCGAGACAGGGCTACGAGCAGTACTTC. It specifies CASSVYPRQGYEQYF. The chain recombines TRBV5-1 with TRBJ2-7; 7 bases line up with TRBD1. This CDR3 contains 15 residues. Germline CDR1 is SGHRS and CDR2 is YFSETQ.

The chain has TRBV19 and TRBJ1-2, with D unresolved. The germline V and J ends were trimmed by 1 base and 0 bases, with 9 bases remaining between them. Germline V gives CDR1 LNHDA, CDR2 SQIVND (reference sequence). This CDR3 has 15 residues. This chain's CDR3 is CASSIAETTNYGYTF. The CDR3 bases are TGTGCCAGTAGTATAGCAGAGACAACTAACTATGGCTACACCTTC.

V is TRBV4-1 and J is TRBJ2-1, with TRBD2 matching 12 bases. The CDR3 sequence is 15 residues long. Germline V gene lookup returns CDR1 MGHRA and CDR2 YSYEKL. V was pared by 0 bases and J by 10 bases, with 4 bases of the junction left unmatched. This chain's CDR3 is CASSQERTSGTEQFF. CDR3 DNA sequence: TGCGCCAGCAGCCAAGAAAGGACTAGCGGGACGGAGCAGTTCTTC.

A few counts support this clonotype. The chain carries TRBV6-1 and TRBJ1-4; the D is unclear. Germline values: CDR1 MNHNS, CDR2 SASEGT. The CDR3 sequence is 13 residues long. The V and J ends lost 6 bases and 6 bases respectively, with 11 bases between them. CDR3 loop: CASRRRNYEKLFF. As DNA, the CDR3 is TGTGCCAGCAGACGACGGAACTATGAAAAACTGTTTTTT.

The sample holds a few counts of this clonotype. The chain links TRBV18 to TRBJ2-3, with 7 bases that match TRBD2. CDR1 KGHSH and CDR2 LQKENI come from the germline V gene. This CDR3 spans 15 amino acids. Trimming took 0 bases from V and 3 from J; bases not matched to a gene: 3. CDR3 DNA: TGTGCCAGCTCACCACCGACTAGCAGAACAGATACGCAGTATTTT. Residues: CASSPPTSRTDTQYF.

This clonotype was counted at least ten times. The chain combines TRBV5-1 with TRBJ1-2, with 9 positions matching TRBD1. In germline, CDR1 is SGHRS, CDR2 YFSETQ. The CDR3 is made up of 16 amino acids. V was pared by 1 base and J by 2 bases, with 6 bases of the junction left unmatched. Written as DNA, the CDR3 is TGCGCCAGCAGCTTGCAACCGGGACAGGGCAACTATGGCTACACCTTC. Translated, it gives CASSLQPGQGNYGYTF.

This clonotype was recorded at least ten times. V usage is TRBV19 and J usage is TRBJ2-7; the D is unclear. Germline CDR1 and CDR2: LNHDA and SQIVND (reference sequence). This CDR3 spans 17 amino acids. The V end was cut by 0 bases, the J end by 1 base, with 16 bases between. The CDR3 loop reads CASSIDTDMGLSYEQYF. The CDR3 DNA follows: TGTGCCAGTAGTATAGATACCGACATGGGTCTTTCCTACGAGCAGTACTTC. Looking up the rest from reference TRBV19 and TRBJ2-7 gives the full variable domain: DGGITQSPKYLFRKEGQNVTLSCEQNLNHDAMYWYRQDPGQGLRLIYYSQIVNDFQKGDIAEGYSVSREKKESFPLTVTSAQKNPTAFYLCASSIDTDMGLSYEQYFGPGTRLTVT.

This CDR3 reads CATTDGGEQYF. The CDR3 DNA follows: TGTGCCACCACCGATGGCGGCGAGCAGTACTTC. The V call is TRBV10-3, the J call TRBJ2-7; no reliable D call. Germline CDR1 is ENHRY and CDR2 is SYGVKD. V lost 10 bases and J 6 bases, leaving 13 bases between the germline ends. This CDR3 comprises 11 residues.

This clonotype was counted only a few times. This chain links TRBV4-1 with TRBJ1-5, with D possibly being TRBD1 (5 bases). V was pared by 7 bases and J by 0 bases, with 25 bases between. The CDR3 totals 19 residues. Germline values: CDR1 MGHRA, CDR2 YSYEKL. CDR3 DNA sequence: TGCGCCAGCAACGAGCGGGAAAACAGGACCCCTGATAGCAATCAGCCCCAGCATTTT. It yields the protein CASNERENRTPDSNQPQHF.

The V gene is TRBV27, the J gene TRBJ2-3; the D is unclear. With 5 bases removed from V and 5 bases from J, the gap between germline ends came to 17 bases. Germline-derived CDR1 and CDR2 are MNHEY and SMNVEV (reference sequence). This CDR3 comprises 15 residues. CDR3 bases: TGTGCCAGCAGTCCCACTTCGAAAGGGCTAGATACGCAGTATTTT. Translation: CASSPTSKGLDTQYF.

The chain is built from TRBV12-3 or TRBV12-4 and TRBJ2-2, with unresolved D. The CDR3 extends over 12 amino acids. V gave up 4 bases and J gave up 13 bases, with 13 bases separating them. This CDR3 reads CASSYTLERLFF. The CDR3 DNA is TGTGCCAGCAGTTACACGCTAGAAAGGCTGTTTTTT.

This clonotype was detected a few times. The chain carries TRBV14 and TRBJ2-7; perhaps TRBD1 as D (6 bases). This CDR3 comprises 15 residues. CDR1 is SGHDN and CDR2 is FVKESK in the germline V gene. The V end was cut by 4 bases, the J end by 0 bases, with 13 bases between. The CDR3 DNA reads as TGTGCCAGCAGCCCCAGGGGTGATCCCTCCTACGAGCAGTACTTC. It is translated as CASSPRGDPSYEQYF.

This clonotype was detected only a few times. The chain recombines TRBV29-1 with TRBJ1-3; a possible D gene is TRBD1 (5 bases). The V end lost 2 bases, the J end lost 0 bases, and 14 bases lay between the germline ends. The CDR3 is 16 residues long. Germline CDR1 and CDR2: SQVTM and ANQGSEA. CDR3 sequence: CSVENRSPSSGNTIYF. CDR3 DNA sequence: TGCAGCGTTGAAAACAGGTCACCCTCCTCTGGAAACACCATATATTTT.

The V call is TRBV15, the J call TRBJ2-4; TRBD1 matches 9 bases. Looked up from germline, CDR1 is LNHNV and CDR2 is YYDKDF (reference sequence). The CDR3 runs 16 residues. J lost 1 base, V lost 4 bases, and 5 bases had no gene match. This CDR3 is CATSTGQGLAKNIQYF. The CDR3 coding sequence is TGTGCCACCAGCACCGGACAGGGGCTGGCCAAAAACATTCAGTACTTC.

This clonotype showed up many times. The chain links TRBV27 to TRBJ1-4; the D is unclear. Trimming removed 4 bases at V and 5 bases at J, with 17 bases between. This CDR3 region has 16 residues. Germline CDR1 and CDR2: MNHEY and SMNVEV (reference sequence). CDR3 region: CASSYSSRPINEKLFF. DNA of the CDR3: TGTGCCAGCAGTTACTCTTCGCGGCCGATCAATGAAAAACTGTTTTTT.